What follows are 19 T cell receptor beta chains derived from one specimen sequenced in a study of blood T cell repertoires in COVID-19. Assay used: immunoSEQ multiplex PCR; TCRdb lists only in-frame clones, some missing. Among 250,000 or so clones, around 89% were seen once, and the ten largest hold 2% to 3%. Source material: peripheral blood. The receptors come from a man aged 30-40 years with COVID-19, enrolled during active disease.

V gene TRBV4-1 combines with J gene TRBJ2-1; 11 bases are shared with TRBD2. With 0 bases clipped from V and 6 bases from J, the junction kept 4 bases outside the gene matches. Germline V gene data show CDR1 as MGHRA and CDR2 as YSYEKL. The CDR3 extends over 16 amino acids. CDR3 protein: CASSQDHGLAGNEQFF. Here the CDR3 DNA reads TGCGCCAGCAGCCAAGATCACGGACTAGCGGGCAATGAGCAGTTCTTC.

The CDR3 protein is CASISWTDNEQFF. The CDR3 DNA is TGTGCCAGCATCAGCTGGACAGACAATGAGCAGTTCTTC. The V gene is TRBV27, the J gene TRBJ2-1; D possibly corresponds to TRBD1 (6 bases). The CDR3 consists of 13 residues. CDR1 and CDR2 (germline): MNHEY, SMNVEV (reference sequence). Trimming removed 7 bases at V and 5 bases at J, with 12 bases between.

V usage is TRBV6-1 and J usage is TRBJ1-2; weak D call: TRBD1 (5 bases). Trimming left V 0 bases short and J 7 bases short, with 18 bases between. Per the germline V gene, CDR1 is MNHNS and CDR2 is SASEGT. The CDR3 loop spans 16 amino acids. The CDR3, as DNA: TGTGCCAGCAGTGAAGCGGGCTGGGCAGGGAGGGGTGGCTACACCTTC. This codes for CASSEAGWAGRGGYTF.

The chain uses TRBV18 and TRBJ2-7; TRBD1 matches 9 bases. The germline CDR1 and CDR2 sequences are KGHSH and LQKENI. The CDR3 covers 15 residues. After removal of 5 bases from V and 2 bases from J, the junction contained 7 bases not matched to a gene. The CDR3 sequence is CASSRETGGAYEQYF. CDR3 nucleotide sequence: TGTGCCAGCTCAAGGGAAACAGGGGGCGCCTACGAGCAGTACTTC.

J is TRBJ1-2 and V is TRBV29-1; tentative D call: TRBD1 (6 bases). CDR3 length: 14 amino acids. CDR1 and CDR2 from the germline V gene are SQVTM and ANQGSEA. The V gene lost 3 bases and the J gene lost 4 bases, with 15 bases spanning the gap. The CDR3: CSVENAGRGYGYTF. CDR3 DNA: TGCAGCGTTGAGAACGCCGGCAGGGGCTATGGCTACACCTTC.

This clone showed up just once. The chain combines TRBV19 with TRBJ2-1, with TRBD1 identical over 7 bases. J was trimmed by 3 bases and V by 0 bases; bases with no gene match: 5. CDR1 and CDR2 (germline): LNHDA, SQIVND (reference sequence). There are 16 residues in the CDR3. The CDR3 bases are TGTGCCAGTAGTATAGATTCGACAGGGCGCTACAATGAGCAGTTCTTC. Translation gives CASSIDSTGRYNEQFF.

The rearrangement links TRBV11-2 to TRBJ2-2; D not resolved. The CDR3 sequence is 15 residues long. Germline assignment: CDR1 SGHAT and CDR2 FQNNGV. V was pared by 6 bases and J by 1 base, with 12 bases between. Here the CDR3 reads CASRPRIWNTGELFF. The DNA for the CDR3 is TGTGCCAGCAGGCCGCGGATATGGAACACCGGGGAGCTGTTTTTT.

This clone was observed a handful of times. The chain uses TRBV4-1 and TRBJ1-2, with D perhaps matching TRBD1 (6 bases). The CDR3 consists of 14 residues. Germline values: CDR1 MGHRA, CDR2 YSYEKL. The ends were cut back, 1 base at V and 4 bases at J, with 10 bases in the middle. CDR3 bases: TGCGCCAGCAGCCAAGCTCGACAGGTCTATGGCTACACCTTC. Its protein is CASSQARQVYGYTF.

The chain combines TRBV7-2 with TRBJ2-3; 11 positions agree with TRBD2. CDR1 and CDR2 (germline): SGHTA, FQGNSA. V lost 2 bases to trimming and J lost 1 base; unmatched junction nucleotides: 11. The CDR3 is 19 residues long. In nucleotides, the CDR3 is TGTGCCAGCAGCTTAACACTAGCGGGGGCCCCCCCAGGCACAGATACGCAGTATTTT. Translated: CASSLTLAGAPPGTDTQYF.

The chain carries TRBV5-1 and TRBJ1-3, with D possibly being TRBD1 (5 bases). CDR1 is SGHRS and CDR2 is YFSETQ in the germline V gene. The CDR3 length is 17 residues. The V end was cut by 3 bases, the J end by 0 bases, with 16 bases between. CDR3 nucleotide sequence: TGCGCCAGCAGCTGGCTTGGCGGGGCCTACTCTGGAAACACCATATATTTT. Translated, it gives CASSWLGGAYSGNTIYF.

The chain recombines TRBV20-1 with TRBJ2-1; 11 bases agree with TRBD1. Per the germline V gene, CDR1 is DFQATT and CDR2 is SNEGSKA (reference sequence). With V trimmed by 3 bases and J by 4 bases, 11 bases remained unmatched. This CDR3 region has 17 residues. Written as DNA, the CDR3 is TGCAGTGCTAGTCCCCGGGGGGGGACAGGGGGATACAATGAGCAGTTCTTC. This sequence encodes CSASPRGGTGGYNEQFF.

The chain uses TRBV6-5 and TRBJ1-3, with D perhaps matching TRBD1 (5 bases). V shed 0 bases and J shed 3 bases, with 12 bases lying between them. The CDR3 extends over 16 amino acids. Germline V gives CDR1 MNHEY, CDR2 SVGAGI. CDR3 amino acids: CASSYSVQGGGNTIYF. For the CDR3, the DNA is TGTGCCAGCAGTTACTCGGTTCAGGGTGGTGGAAACACCATATATTTT.

This clone was found a few times. This sequence joins TRBV10-1 and TRBJ2-7; 13 nucleotides align to TRBD2. The CDR3 spans 19 residues. Per the germline V gene, CDR1 is WNHNN and CDR2 is SYGVQD (reference sequence). With 8 bases clipped from V and 5 bases from J, the junction kept 21 bases outside the gene matches. Written as DNA, the CDR3 is TGCGCCAGCGTCTACGGGTTACTAGCGGGAGGGCCCGGGAACCACGAGCAGTACTTC. This encodes CASVYGLLAGGPGNHEQYF.

This clone occurred once. The chain carries TRBV6-1 and TRBJ1-6, with D uncertain. Germline values: CDR1 MNHNS, CDR2 SASEGT. Between the trimmed V and J ends, which lost 0 bases and 8 bases, there was a span of 11 bases. The CDR3 is 15 residues long. The CDR3 DNA follows: TGTGCCAGCAGTGAAGCTGGTTATCGCGATTCACCCCTCCACTTT. Its protein product is CASSEAGYRDSPLHF.

The gene calls are TRBV4-3 and TRBJ1-5; TRBD1 aligns across 7 bases. The germline V gene encodes CDR1 LGHNA and CDR2 YSLEER. Trimming cost V 3 bases and J 1 base; bases outside gene matches: 3. CDR3 length: 15 residues. CDR3: CASSHPGGSNQPQHF. CDR3 DNA sequence: TGCGCCAGCAGCCACCCAGGGGGAAGCAATCAGCCCCAGCATTTT.

V is TRBV6-5 and J is TRBJ1-5, with a possible D match to TRBD1 (6 bases). CDR1 and CDR2 from the germline V gene are MNHEY and SVGAGI. Trimming took 7 bases from V and 3 from J, leaving 10 bases between them. This CDR3 contains 13 residues. The CDR3 nucleotides are TGTGCCAGCAACAGGGACGCCAATCAGCCCCAGCATTTT. Residues: CASNRDANQPQHF.

The gene calls are TRBV7-2 and TRBJ2-1, with 9 positions matching TRBD2. CDR1 is SGHTA, CDR2 FQGNSA, per germline. With 10 bases clipped from V and 0 bases from J, the junction kept 4 bases outside the gene matches. The CDR3 runs to 14 residues. The CDR3 sequence is CATKAGGSYNEQFF. CDR3 in DNA: TGTGCCACCAAAGCGGGGGGCTCCTACAATGAGCAGTTCTTC.

The rearrangement links TRBV9 to TRBJ1-5; 8 nucleotides match TRBD1. Germline CDR1 SGDLS, CDR2 YYNGEE. The length of the CDR3 is 15 residues. The trim removed 4 bases at V and 6 bases at J, leaving 9 bases unmatched. The CDR3 DNA reads as TGTGCCAGCAGCTCCGTACCAGGGGGCGGTCAGCCCCAGCATTTT. Its protein product is CASSSVPGGGQPQHF. Full variable domain (outside the CDR3, taken from reference TRBV9 and TRBJ1-5): DSGVTQTPKHLITATGQRVTLRCSPRSGDLSVYWYQQSLDQGLQFLIQYYNGEERAKGNILERFSAQQFPDLHSELNLSSLELGDSALYFCASSSVPGGGQPQHFGDGTRLSIL.

This clone is a singleton in its sample. This CDR3 is CASSYGPTEAFF. The CDR3, as DNA: TGTGCCAGCAGTTACGGGCCAACTGAAGCTTTCTTT. This chain joins TRBV6-6 and TRBJ1-1; D unclear. V dropped 2 bases and J dropped 5 bases, with 6 bases sitting between them. The CDR3 is made up of 12 amino acids. Germline CDR1 reads MNHNY; CDR2 reads SVGAGI (reference sequence).